The 30 T cell receptor beta chains reported below all come from one sample, sequenced in a study of CD8 T cells in ankylosing spondylitis. TCRdb passed the 5' RACE reads through MiXCR, listing each CDR3 protein once. Altogether under 400,000 distinct CDR3 sequences are present, around 10% being singletons, with the ten largest covering roughly 9.5%. Sequenced material: blood, either unsorted or a sorted T cell fraction (not recorded which). These receptors were taken from a female donor with ankylosing spondylitis or in good health (not recorded which).

The CDR3 DNA reads TGCGCCAGCAGCGGGGGACTAGCGGGAGGGCCGGATGAGCAGTTCTTC. It yields the protein CASSGGLAGGPDEQFF. The chain is built from TRBV5-1 and TRBJ2-1; 16 bases fit TRBD2. This CDR3 is built from 16 residues. CDR1 and CDR2 from the germline V gene are SGHRS and YFSETQ. Trimming cost V 4 bases and J 8 bases; bases outside gene matches: 6.

This clonotype was observed many times. The chain joins TRBV12-3 or TRBV12-4 to TRBJ2-1; TRBD2 is a possible D gene (5 bases). This CDR3 has 14 residues. Trimming cost V 8 bases and J 15 bases, with 26 bases left between them. CDR3 loop: CASPMWELGMIVFF. The CDR3 DNA reads as TGTGCCAGCCCTATGTGGGAGTTAGGGATGATTGTGTTCTTC.

Note on this clonotype: A clone one base away is much larger, so this may be a read error. The V call is TRBV20-1, the J call TRBJ1-2; D perhaps matches TRBD1 (6 bases). CDR1 is DFQATT and CDR2 is SNEGSKA in the germline V gene (reference sequence). The length of the CDR3 is 14 residues. The CDR3 protein is CSASERTVRYGDTF. CDR3 sequence (DNA): TGCAGTGCTAGCGAGCGGACAGTTCGGTATGGCGACACCTTC.

In its sample, this clonotype was seen many times. CDR3 loop: CASSLNAPDTQYF. The CDR3 DNA is TGTGCCAGCAGTTTAAACGCCCCAGATACGCAGTATTTT. The rearrangement joins TRBV27 to TRBJ2-3; unclear D gene. This CDR3 is 13 amino acids long. V gave up 2 bases and J gave up 4 bases, with 7 bases separating them. CDR1 is MNHEY and CDR2 is SMNVEV in the germline V gene (reference sequence).

This clonotype showed up many times. The chain recombines TRBV20-1 with TRBJ2-4; the D gene is possibly TRBD2 (5 bases). V was shortened by 2 bases and J by 0 bases, with 11 bases between the two germline ends. CDR1 is DFQATT, CDR2 SNEGSKA, per germline (reference sequence). CDR3 length: 15 residues. CDR3 nucleotides: TGCAGTGCTAGAAGAGGACTCGTAGCCAAAAACATTCAGTACTTC. Translated, it gives CSARRGLVAKNIQYF.

This clonotype has a count of ten or more. The J gene is TRBJ2-7, the V gene TRBV7-2; no clear D. CDR1 and CDR2 (germline): SGHTA, FQGNSA. This CDR3 spans 15 amino acids. V lost 1 base and J 3 bases, leaving 13 bases between the germline ends. CDR3 nucleotide sequence: TGTGCCAGCAGCTTAGTAGTGAATTTGGGCTACGAGCAGTACTTC. This gives the protein CASSLVVNLGYEQYF.

V usage is TRBV10-3 and J usage is TRBJ2-7; 9 bases line up with TRBD1. Per the germline V gene, CDR1 is ENHRY and CDR2 is SYGVKD. V was clipped by 6 bases and J by 3 bases; unmatched bases: 3. The CDR3 spans 13 residues. CDR3 amino acids: CAISLGQGYEQYF. CDR3 DNA: TGTGCCATCAGCCTGGGACAGGGCTACGAGCAGTACTTC.

This clonotype was counted between two and nine times. The V gene is TRBV19, the J gene TRBJ1-5, with D maybe TRBD1 (5 bases). Germline CDR1 reads LNHDA; CDR2 reads SQIVND (reference sequence). CDR3 size: 16 residues. Trimming removed 1 base from V and 5 bases from J, with 15 bases in between. Here the CDR3 DNA reads TGTGCCAGTAGTATAGGAACAAGGGGTCTTGATCAGCCCCAGCATTTT. Translation: CASSIGTRGLDQPQHF.

This clonotype was seen repeatedly, ten times or more. The V gene is TRBV10-3, the J gene TRBJ1-3; D is unclear. The germline V gene encodes CDR1 ENHRY and CDR2 SYGVKD. V lost 7 bases, J lost 4 bases, and 14 bases lay in between. The CDR3 extends over 14 amino acids. CDR3 coding DNA: TGTGCCATCACCGAATCAGCCCCCGGAAACACCATATATTTT. Its translation is CAITESAPGNTIYF.

This clonotype showed up just once. The rearrangement joins TRBV5-5 to TRBJ1-2; D possibly corresponds to TRBD1 (6 bases). Between the trimmed V and J ends, which lost 1 base and 2 bases, there was a span of 12 bases. The length of the CDR3 is 15 residues. Germline V gene lookup returns CDR1 SGHKS and CDR2 YYEKEE (reference sequence). The CDR3 DNA sequence: TGTGCCAGCAGCTTGAATAGACAGGCAAACTATGGCTACACCTTC. Protein: CASSLNRQANYGYTF.

There are many counts of this clonotype. This rearrangement joins TRBV11-2 to TRBJ2-1; possibly TRBD2 for D (6 bases). Germline loops: CDR1 SGHAT, CDR2 FQNNGV. The CDR3 has 14 amino acids. V lost 1 base and J lost 7, with 11 bases in between. The CDR3 DNA follows: TGTGCCAGCAGCTTAGCACTAGCAGAGAATGAGCAGTTCTTC. Translating gives CASSLALAENEQFF. Supplemented by reference TRBV11-2 and TRBJ2-1, the full variable domain reads EAGVAQSPRYKIIEKRQSVAFWCNPISGHATLYWYQQILGQGPKLLIQFQNNGVVDDSQLPKDRFSAERLKGVDSTLKIQPAKLEDSAVYLCASSLALAENEQFFGPGTRLTVL.

This clonotype was counted a few times. The rearrangement joins TRBV28 to TRBJ2-3; D gene ambiguous. V was cut by 4 bases and J by 3 bases, with 14 bases left in between. Germline V CDR1 and CDR2: MDHEN, SYDVKM. The CDR3 has 15 residues. The DNA of the CDR3 is TGTGCCAGCAGTTCTTATAAGGGTTGGACAGATACGCAGTATTTT. Translating it yields CASSSYKGWTDTQYF.

This clonotype was picked up a small number of times. This chain joins TRBV27 and TRBJ1-2; D is unresolved. The CDR3 runs to 13 residues. Germline V CDR1 and CDR2: MNHEY, SMNVEV (reference sequence). V was clipped by 2 bases and J by 3 bases, with 7 bases between them. CDR3 region: CASSLREDYGYTF. CDR3 coding DNA: TGTGCCAGCAGTTTACGGGAAGACTATGGCTACACCTTC.

CDR3: CASSYQGTVFSFGELFF. The CDR3 DNA follows: TGCGCCAGCAGTTACCAGGGCACGGTTTTTTCTTTCGGGGAGCTGTTTTTT. The J gene is TRBJ2-2, the V gene TRBV5-1, with D perhaps matching TRBD1 (5 bases). The V gene's germline CDR1 is SGHRS and CDR2 YFSETQ. The CDR3 totals 17 residues. V was clipped by 5 bases and J by 7 bases, with 24 bases between them.

This clonotype was counted many times. The V call is TRBV12-3 or TRBV12-4, the J call TRBJ2-3, with D uncertain. The germline V and J ends were trimmed by 5 bases and 1 base, with 13 bases remaining between them. The CDR3 is made up of 15 amino acids. The DNA for the CDR3 is TGTGCCAGCAGTCCCGACACTGGGGGCACAGATACGCAGTATTTT. Amino acids: CASSPDTGGTDTQYF.

The rearrangement links TRBV5-1 to TRBJ2-1; D possibly corresponds to TRBD1 (6 bases). With 2 bases removed from V and 1 base from J, the gap between germline ends came to 16 bases. This CDR3 is 17 amino acids long. The germline gives CDR1 SGHRS, CDR2 YFSETQ. CDR3 region: CASSLRLQGGSYNEQFF. The CDR3 DNA sequence: TGCGCCAGCAGCTTACGGTTACAGGGCGGGTCCTACAATGAGCAGTTCTTC.

Many counts were recorded for this clonotype. The genes are TRBV5-1 and TRBJ2-1; 10 positions match TRBD2. V shed 0 bases, J shed 9 bases, and the junction held 6 bases outside the gene matches. Germline V gene data show CDR1 as SGHRS and CDR2 as YFSETQ. This CDR3 region has 15 residues. The CDR3 sequence is CASSLELAGSGEQFF. Here the CDR3 DNA reads TGCGCCAGCAGCTTGGAACTAGCGGGATCGGGTGAGCAGTTCTTC.

This clonotype was counted between two and nine times. A read error may account for a junction end that differs from germline. V and J are TRBV2 and TRBJ2-4; tentatively, D is TRBD1 (6 bases). CDR3 length: 12 residues. The germline gives CDR1 SNHLY, CDR2 FYNNEI. The CDR3 sequence: CASSYYDRRSFF. CDR3 in DNA: TGTGCCAGCAGTTATTATGACAGGCGGAGTTTCTTC.

The table lists this clonotype with many counts. The gene calls are TRBV20-1 and TRBJ2-3, with TRBD2 matching 7 bases. CDR1 and CDR2 from the germline V gene are DFQATT and SNEGSKA (reference sequence). CDR3 length: 15 amino acids. Unmatched junction bases numbered 14, after V lost 6 bases and J lost 5 bases. The CDR3 nucleotides read TGCAGTGCCCGAGGAGGTGCGGGAGAGAAAGATACGCAGTATTTT. This translates into CSARGGAGEKDTQYF.

J is TRBJ2-3 and V is TRBV7-9; 7 nucleotides align to TRBD2. Germline V gene sequence: CDR1 SEHNR, CDR2 FQNEAQ (reference sequence). The V gene end was trimmed by 5 bases and the J gene end by 3 bases; junction bases not matched to a gene: 11. The CDR3 extends over 16 amino acids. The CDR3 spells CASSRRGEGLTDTQYF. For the CDR3, the DNA is TGTGCCAGCAGCCGACGGGGGGAGGGCCTTACAGATACGCAGTATTTT.

The sample holds many counts of this clonotype. The chain links TRBV5-1 to TRBJ1-1; perhaps TRBD1 as D (6 bases). Trimming removed 4 bases at V and 5 bases at J, with 21 bases between. Germline-derived CDR1 and CDR2 are SGHRS and YFSETQ. The CDR3 is 16 amino acids. This CDR3 is CASSPTPSLQGTEAFF. CDR3 coding DNA: TGCGCCAGCAGCCCCACCCCATCCCTACAGGGAACTGAAGCTTTCTTT.

This clonotype occurred many times. The rearrangement links TRBV7-9 to TRBJ1-2; D call uncertain. The CDR3 is 13 amino acids. V was pared by 5 bases and J by 2 bases, with 9 bases between. The germline V gene has CDR1 SEHNR and CDR2 FQNEAQ (reference sequence). CDR3 coding DNA: TGTGCCAGCAGCAAGACACCAAACTATGGCTACACCTTC. Amino acid sequence: CASSKTPNYGYTF.

The chain joins TRBV4-1 to TRBJ2-2; a weak D match, TRBD2 (6 bases). Germline CDR1 is MGHRA and CDR2 is YSYEKL. The CDR3 length is 16 residues. Trimming removed 0 bases from V and 4 bases from J, with 12 bases in between. The CDR3 bases are TGCGCCAGCAGCCAAGAGGCCCGCGGGGCCACCGGGGAGCTGTTTTTT. This encodes CASSQEARGATGELFF.

This clonotype appeared a single time. The rearrangement links TRBV4-2 to TRBJ1-2; no clear D. Trimming took 10 bases from V and 4 from J, leaving 16 bases between them. CDR1 and CDR2 from the germline V gene are LGHNA and YNFKEQ. The CDR3 length is 13 residues. For the CDR3, the DNA is TGTGCCATGAGCCCCGGGAGCCTCTATGGCTACACCTTC. Translation: CAMSPGSLYGYTF.

V usage is TRBV7-2 and J usage is TRBJ2-1; D is unresolved. V lost 2 bases and J lost 2, with 10 bases in between. CDR3 length: 15 amino acids. Germline V CDR1 and CDR2: SGHTA, FQGNSA. The DNA for the CDR3 is TGTGCCAGCAGCTTAAGGCATGTCACCTACAATGAGCAGTTCTTC. This encodes CASSLRHVTYNEQFF. Variable domain in full (rest from reference TRBV7-2 and TRBJ2-1): GAGVSQSPSNKVTEKGKDVELRCDPISGHTALYWYRQSLGQGLEFLIYFQGNSAPDKSGLPSDRFSAERTGGSVSTLTIQRTQQEDSAVYLCASSLRHVTYNEQFFGPGTRLTVL.

In this sample, this clonotype turned up many times. The chain uses TRBV9 and TRBJ2-1; D is perhaps TRBD2 (5 bases). V was pared by 0 bases and J by 3 bases, with 7 bases between. Germline V lookup: CDR1 SGDLS, CDR2 YYNGEE. The CDR3 spans 14 residues. CDR3 sequence: CASSVVEGYNEQFF. Here the CDR3 DNA reads TGTGCCAGCAGCGTAGTAGAGGGCTACAATGAGCAGTTCTTC.

This clonotype was seen only a few times. The V and J genes are TRBV6-2 or TRBV6-3 and TRBJ2-7, with 12 bases fitting TRBD2. The ends lost 0 bases at V and 3 bases at J; junction bases unmatched: 3. The CDR3 length is 16 residues. Germline assignment: CDR1 MNHEY and CDR2 SVGEGT. CDR3 DNA sequence: TGTGCCAGCAGTTACTCCCTGGGACTAGCGGGCTACGAGCAGTACTTC. As protein: CASSYSLGLAGYEQYF.

This clonotype was detected ten times or more. The rearrangement uses TRBV5-1 and TRBJ1-1, with a possible D match to TRBD1 (5 bases). Germline V gene lookup returns CDR1 SGHRS and CDR2 YFSETQ. CDR3 size: 13 residues. V dropped 6 bases and J dropped 4 bases, with 13 bases sitting between them. In DNA form, the CDR3 reads TGCGCCAGCACCATTTCCACAGGCACTGAAGCTTTCTTT. It codes for CASTISTGTEAFF.

This chain connects TRBV7-9 to TRBJ2-5, with TRBD1 identical over 10 bases. V lost 5 bases, J lost 5 bases, and 5 bases stayed unmatched. Looked up from germline, CDR1 is SEHNR and CDR2 is FQNEAQ (reference sequence). This CDR3 region has 14 residues. CDR3: CASSPWTGGETQYF. CDR3 coding DNA: TGTGCCAGCAGCCCATGGACAGGGGGGGAGACCCAGTACTTC. The full variable domain, its missing parts supplied by reference TRBV7-9 and TRBJ2-5, is DTGVSQNPRHKITKRGQNVTFRCDPISEHNRLYWYRQTLGQGPEFLTYFQNEAQLEKSRLLSDRFSAERPKGSFSTLEIQRTEQGDSAMYLCASSPWTGGETQYFGPGTRLLVL.

This chain uses TRBV20-1 with TRBJ2-5; 9 nucleotides agree with TRBD2. The CDR3 contains 13 residues. V lost 5 bases, J lost 5 bases, and 6 bases stayed unmatched. The V gene's germline CDR1 is DFQATT and CDR2 SNEGSKA (reference sequence). CDR3 in DNA: TGCAGTGCTCGCGGGGGGGCCTTGGAGACCCAGTACTTC. It codes for CSARGGALETQYF.